This record covers a single T cell receptor beta chain. Its target is unknown. Trimming at V came to 3 bases and at J to 1 base, leaving 5 bases not matched to a gene. There are 15 residues in the CDR3. CDR1 and CDR2 (germline): SGHTA, FQGNSA. The donors, nominally healthy at sampling, likely had unrecorded immune exposures. The data derive from a study of cytomegalovirus exposure and HLA in healthy donors. Study-wide points: Later work showed greater clonal expansion in HLA-associated TCR beta chains than in equally common others. Donors were assumed by presence/absence analyses to have roughly uniform sequencing depth. Most CMV-associated TCR beta chains were later found to appear HLA-restricted.

The PCR was carried out with 60 Vbeta primers and 13 Jbeta primers. Assay used: immunoSEQ multiplex PCR; TCRdb lists only in-frame clones, some missing. The sample lists about 93,000 clones, about 79% occurring once. The sample was PBMCs. The receptor was isolated from a man aged 45-65 years in good health and CMV-seronegative. This chain links TRBV7-2 with TRBJ1-1; TRBD1 agrees at 7 bases. CDR3 protein: CASSFAGQTNTEAFF. CDR3 sequence (DNA): TGTGCCAGCAGCTTTGCGGGACAGACGAACACTGAAGCTTTCTTT.